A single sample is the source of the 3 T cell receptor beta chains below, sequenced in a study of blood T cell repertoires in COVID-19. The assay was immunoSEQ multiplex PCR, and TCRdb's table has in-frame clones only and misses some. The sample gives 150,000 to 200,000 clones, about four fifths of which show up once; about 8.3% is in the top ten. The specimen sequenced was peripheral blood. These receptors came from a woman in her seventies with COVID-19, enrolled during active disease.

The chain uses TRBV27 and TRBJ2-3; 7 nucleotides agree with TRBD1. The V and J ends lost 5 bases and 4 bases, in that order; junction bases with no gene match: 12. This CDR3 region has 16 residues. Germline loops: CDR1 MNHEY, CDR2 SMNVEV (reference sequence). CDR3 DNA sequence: TGTGCCAGCAGTGCCCAGGACAGGCCATTTGCAGATACGCAGTATTTT. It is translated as CASSAQDRPFADTQYF.

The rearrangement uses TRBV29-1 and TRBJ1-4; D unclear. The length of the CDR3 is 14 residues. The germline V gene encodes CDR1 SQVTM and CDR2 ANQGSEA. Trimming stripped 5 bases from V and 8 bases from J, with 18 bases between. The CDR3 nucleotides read TGCAGCGTTAAGGGAGAGACAAACTGGGAAAAACTGTTTTTT. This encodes CSVKGETNWEKLFF.

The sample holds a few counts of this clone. CDR3 sequence (DNA): TGTGCCAGCAGCCCCCGGGCCGGGGAGCTGTTTTTT. Translating it yields CASSPRAGELFF. V usage is TRBV7-3 and J usage is TRBJ2-2; no reliable D call. Germline-derived CDR1 and CDR2 are SGHTA and FQGTGA. With 5 bases removed from V and 6 bases from J, the gap between germline ends came to 7 bases. The CDR3 spans 12 residues.